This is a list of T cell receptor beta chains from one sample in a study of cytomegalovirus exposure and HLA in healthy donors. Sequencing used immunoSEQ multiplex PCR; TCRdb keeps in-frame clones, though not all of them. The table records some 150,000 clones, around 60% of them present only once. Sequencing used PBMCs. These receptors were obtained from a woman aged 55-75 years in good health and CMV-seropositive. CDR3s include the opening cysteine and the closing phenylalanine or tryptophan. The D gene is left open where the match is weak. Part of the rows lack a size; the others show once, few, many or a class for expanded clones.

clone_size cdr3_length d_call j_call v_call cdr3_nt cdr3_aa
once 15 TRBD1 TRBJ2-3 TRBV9 TGTACCAGCAGCGGTCTGGGACAGGTGACAGATACGCAGTATTTT CTSSGLGQVTDTQYF
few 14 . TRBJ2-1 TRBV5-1 TGCGCCAGCAGCTTGGGAACAGCCTACAATGAGCAGTTCTTC CASSLGTAYNEQFF
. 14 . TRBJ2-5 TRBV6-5 TGTGCCAGCAGTTCCCATGGGGCGATAGAGACCCAGTACTTC CASSSHGAIETQYF
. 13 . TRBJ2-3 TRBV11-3 TGTGCCAGCAGCTTAGACTTCACAGATACGCAGTATTTT CASSLDFTDTQYF
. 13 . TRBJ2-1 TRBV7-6 TGTGCCAGCAGCGGAAAGGAGGTCGATGAGCAGTTCTTC CASSGKEVDEQFF
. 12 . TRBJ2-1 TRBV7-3 TGTGCCAGCAGCACTCCCGGGGGTGAGCAGTTCTTC CASSTPGGEQFF
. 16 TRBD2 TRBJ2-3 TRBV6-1 TGTGCCAGCAGTGCAGGGACTAGCGGGAGATCAGATACGCAGTATTTT CASSAGTSGRSDTQYF
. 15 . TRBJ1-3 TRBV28 TGTGCCAGCAGTTTACGGCGGAGCTCTGGAAACACCATATATTTT CASSLRRSSGNTIYF
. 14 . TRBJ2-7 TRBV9 TGTGCCAGCTCCCATGGGGCCGGAGACTACGAGCAGTACTTC CASSHGAGDYEQYF
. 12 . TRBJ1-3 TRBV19 TGTGCCAGTATCAACAGGGTGAACACCATATATTTT CASINRVNTIYF
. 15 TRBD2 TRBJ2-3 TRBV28 TGTGCCAGCAGTTTCACACTAGCGGGAGCAGATACGCAGTATTTT CASSFTLAGADTQYF
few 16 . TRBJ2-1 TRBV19 TGTGCCAGTAGTGGAGCCCCGGGACTCATCTACAATGAGCAGTTCTTC CASSGAPGLIYNEQFF
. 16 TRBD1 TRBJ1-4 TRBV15 TGTGCCACCAGCAGGGACTCCGGGACAGGGCATGAAAAACTGTTTTTT CATSRDSGTGHEKLFF
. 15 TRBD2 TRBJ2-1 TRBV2 TGTGCCAGCAGTGGTACTAGCGGAACCTACAATGAGCAGTTCTTC CASSGTSGTYNEQFF
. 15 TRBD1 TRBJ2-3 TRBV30 TGTGCCTGTCCGGGAAGGGGGCGGCTATCCGATACGCAGTATTTT CACPGRGRLSDTQYF
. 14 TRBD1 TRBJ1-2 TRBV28 TGTGCCAGCAGCCGGACAGGAGCAAACTATGGCTACACCTTC CASSRTGANYGYTF
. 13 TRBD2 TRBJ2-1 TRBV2 TGTGCCAGCAGCTGGACTAGCGTCAATGAGCAGTTCTTC CASSWTSVNEQFF
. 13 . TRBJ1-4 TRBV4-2 TGTGCCAGCAGCCGCGACAGTAATGAAAAACTGTTTTTT CASSRDSNEKLFF
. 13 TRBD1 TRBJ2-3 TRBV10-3 TGTGCCATCAGAACAGGGGCCACAGATACGCAGTATTTT CAIRTGATDTQYF
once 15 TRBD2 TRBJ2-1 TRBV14 TGTGCCAGCAGCCCCCCGGGACTAGCGGTGAATGAGCAGTTCTTC CASSPPGLAVNEQFF
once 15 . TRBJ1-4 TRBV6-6 TGTGCCAGCACAAGAGGAGGGAGCCGCAATGAAAAACTGTTTTTT CASTRGGSRNEKLFF
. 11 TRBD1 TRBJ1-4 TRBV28 TGTGCCAGCAGGACAGGGGGTCGGGTGTTTTTT CASRTGGRVFF
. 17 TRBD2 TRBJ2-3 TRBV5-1 TGCGCCAGCAGCTATGGGGGGACTAGCGGGAGGGCTGATACGCAGTATTTT CASSYGGTSGRADTQYF
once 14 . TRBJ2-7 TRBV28 TGTGCCAGCCGTCGCGAACGGTGGTCCTACGAGCAGTACTTC CASRRERWSYEQYF
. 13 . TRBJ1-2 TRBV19 TGTGCCAGTAGTGGGCGGGTAAACTATGGCTACACCTTC CASSGRVNYGYTF
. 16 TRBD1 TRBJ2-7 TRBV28 TGTGCCAGCAGTTTAGGACCTCGGGACAGTACCTACGAGCAGTACTTC CASSLGPRDSTYEQYF
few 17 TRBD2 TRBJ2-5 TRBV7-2 TGTGCCAGCAGCTTAGACTCGGCTAGCGGGCTCCAAGAGACCCAGTACTTC CASSLDSASGLQETQYF
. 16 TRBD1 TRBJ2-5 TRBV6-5 TGTGCCAGCAGTTCCGAAAGGACAGGGTGGCACGAGACCCAGTACTTC CASSSERTGWHETQYF
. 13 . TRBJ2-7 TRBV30 TGTGCCTGGGTGCCCGGGGGGCACTACGAGCAGTACTTC CAWVPGGHYEQYF
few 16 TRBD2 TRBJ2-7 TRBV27 TGTGCCAGCAGCCTTTTTTGGACTAGCGGGAGAAACGAGCAGTACTTC CASSLFWTSGRNEQYF
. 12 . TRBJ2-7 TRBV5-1 TGCGCCAGCAGCTTTAACGGCTACGAGCAGTACTTC CASSFNGYEQYF
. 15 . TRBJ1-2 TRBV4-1 TGCGCCAGCAGCCAAGACGCCAGGGCCCCGTCCGGCTACACCTTC CASSQDARAPSGYTF
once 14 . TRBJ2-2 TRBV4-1 TGCGCCAGCAGCCCCTGGCAGGGCCCCGGGGAGCTGTTTTTT CASSPWQGPGELFF
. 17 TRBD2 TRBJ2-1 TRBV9 TGTGCCAGCAGCGTAGGTGGGGGTAGCGGGAGCTACAATGAGCAGTTCTTC CASSVGGGSGSYNEQFF
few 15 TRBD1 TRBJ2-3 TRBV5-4 TGTGCCAGCAGCCCGGACAGGGCGAGCACAGATACGCAGTATTTT CASSPDRASTDTQYF
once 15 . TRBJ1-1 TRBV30 TGTGCCTGGAGTTTAAGAGGGGGTCAGTACACTGAAGCTTTCTTT CAWSLRGGQYTEAFF
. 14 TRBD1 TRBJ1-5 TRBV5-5 TGTGCCAGCAGCTTGGGGCAGGGGGCCGGGGCCCAGCATTTT CASSLGQGAGAQHF
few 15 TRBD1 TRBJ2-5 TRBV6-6 TGTGCCAGCAGCCCAAGCCAGGGGGTTCGGAAGACCCAGTACTTC CASSPSQGVRKTQYF
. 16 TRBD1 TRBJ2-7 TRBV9 TGTGCCAGCAGCGTAGCTGGGGGACAGGGACTTTACGAGCAGTACTTC CASSVAGGQGLYEQYF
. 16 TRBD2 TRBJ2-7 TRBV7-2 TGTGCCAGCAGCATCACAAGAAGCGGGAGAGCCTACGAGCAGTACTTC CASSITRSGRAYEQYF
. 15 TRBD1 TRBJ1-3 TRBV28 TGTGCCAGCTGGAGGGGACAGGGGTCTGGAAACACCATATATTTT CASWRGQGSGNTIYF
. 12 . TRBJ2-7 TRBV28 TGTGCCAGCAGTTTAGACACCTACGAGCAGTACTTC CASSLDTYEQYF
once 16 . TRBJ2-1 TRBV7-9 TGTGCCAGCAGCTTAGCATCAGAGACACGCTACAATGAGCAGTTCTTC CASSLASETRYNEQFF
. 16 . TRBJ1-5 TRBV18 TGTGCCAGCTCACCAAAAGACACAGGTCGCAATCAGCCCCAGCATTTT CASSPKDTGRNQPQHF
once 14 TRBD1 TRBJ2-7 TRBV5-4 TGTGCCAGCAGCTCCCGACAGGGAGCCTACGAGCAGTACTTC CASSSRQGAYEQYF
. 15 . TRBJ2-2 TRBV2 TGTGCCAGCAGTGAATTGGCGGTGGATTATGGGGAGCTGTTTTTT CASSELAVDYGELFF
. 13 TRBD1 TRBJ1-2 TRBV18 TGTGCCAGCTCACCTCAGGGGGCGTATGGCTACACCTTC CASSPQGAYGYTF
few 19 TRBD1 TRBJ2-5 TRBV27 TGTGCCAGCAGTTTACATTATTCGGGGACAGGAAAGGATCAGAGGGACCAGTACTTC CASSLHYSGTGKDQRDQYF
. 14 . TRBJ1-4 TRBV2 TGTGCCAGCAGTGCCGCGGGGGCGAATGAAAAACTGTTTTTT CASSAAGANEKLFF
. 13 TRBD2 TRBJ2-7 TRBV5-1 TGCGCCAGCAGCTTTGGCGGGAGCTACGAGCAGTACTTC CASSFGGSYEQYF
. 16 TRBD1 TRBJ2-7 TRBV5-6 TGTGCCAGCAGCTGGTACGCTTGGGACAGAGACTACGAGCAGTACTTC CASSWYAWDRDYEQYF
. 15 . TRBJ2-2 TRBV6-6 TGTGCCAGCCTACCCACCGGTAGCCTGCGAGGGGAGCTGTTTTTT CASLPTGSLRGELFF
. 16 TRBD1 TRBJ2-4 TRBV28 TGTGCCAGCAGTTTTGAGGACAGGGCCTGGGAAAACATTCAGTACTTC CASSFEDRAWENIQYF